One T cell receptor beta chain is described in this entry. Per the study methods: Quantification of nucleated cells was approximated via reference gene primer amplification. This table comes from immunoSEQ multiplex PCR, and its TCRdb copy is limited to in-frame clones, with some not included. V and J calls and clone size come straight from that table; D and trimming were deduced from the DNA. The sample lists fewer than 250,000 clones, more than 75% occurring once. This specimen belongs to a study of blood T cell repertoires in COVID-19. Background on the study: Collection of acute and convalescent COVID-19 samples took place in the United States, Italy and Spain. Nucleic acid was either cDNA or gDNA, and it came from T cells, B-cell-depleted T cells, or PBMCs.

Seattle participants joined during active infection and were tracked over time. The receptor was isolated from a woman aged 80 or older with COVID-19, enrolled during active disease. The specimen sequenced was peripheral blood.

The CDR3 spells CASSRTGLAGGTSTDTQYF. The CDR3 nucleotides are TGTGCCAGCAGTCGGACGGGACTAGCGGGGGGAACTAGCACAGATACGCAGTATTTT. V usage is TRBV6-6 and J usage is TRBJ2-3; 15 positions match TRBD2. This CDR3 contains 19 residues. V shed 5 bases, J shed 0 bases, and the junction held 9 bases outside the gene matches. Germline-derived CDR1 and CDR2 are MNHNY and SVGAGI (reference sequence).